What follows are 20 T cell receptor beta chains derived from one specimen sequenced in a study of blood T cell repertoires in COVID-19. Assay used: immunoSEQ multiplex PCR; TCRdb lists only in-frame clones, some missing. The sample gives a few hundred thousand clones, around nine tenths of which show up once; around 5% is in the top ten. The sequenced material came from PBMCs or T cells enriched from blood (not recorded which). These receptors originate from a man aged 30 to 39 who had recovered from COVID-19.

CDR3 in amino acids: CASSELGSGNTIYF. In nucleotides, the CDR3 is TGTGCCAGCAGTGAACTAGGCTCTGGAAACACCATATATTTT. V gene TRBV6-1 combines with J gene TRBJ1-3, with D unresolved. V shed 2 bases and J shed 0 bases, with 5 bases lying between them. The CDR3 is 14 amino acids. Germline CDR1 and CDR2: MNHNS and SASEGT.

The chain couples TRBV4-1 to TRBJ2-7, with D maybe TRBD2 (6 bases). Germline-derived CDR1 and CDR2 are MGHRA and YSYEKL. V lost 1 base and J lost 4, with 17 bases in between. The CDR3 covers 16 residues. CDR3 in amino acids: CASSQGNFRREYEQYF. DNA for the CDR3: TGCGCCAGCAGCCAAGGGAACTTTCGTCGGGAGTACGAGCAGTACTTC.

This chain connects TRBV5-1 to TRBJ2-3; 10 bases line up with TRBD2. The junction had 8 bases not matched to a gene; V was cut back by 6 bases and J by 4 bases. The CDR3 length is 15 residues. Germline values: CDR1 SGHRS, CDR2 YFSETQ. The CDR3, as DNA: TGCGCCAGCACTGACTCCAGCGGGGGGGCAGATACGCAGTATTTT. This codes for CASTDSSGGADTQYF.

There are a few counts of this clone. The gene calls are TRBV6-5 and TRBJ2-5; a possible D gene is TRBD1 (6 bases). Per germline, CDR1 MNHEY and CDR2 SVGAGI. The CDR3 extends over 13 amino acids. With 5 bases removed from V and 5 bases from J, the gap between germline ends came to 12 bases. The CDR3, as DNA: TGTGCCAGCAGTAAGACAGGTCGGGAGACCCAGTACTTC. Translation gives CASSKTGRETQYF.

J is TRBJ1-5 and V is TRBV6-5; a weak D match, TRBD1 (6 bases). Trimming removed 6 bases from V and 9 bases from J, with 15 bases in between. The germline V gene encodes CDR1 MNHEY and CDR2 SVGAGI. The CDR3 loop spans 13 amino acids. CDR3 sequence: CASRDSGDGPQHF. The CDR3 coding sequence is TGTGCCAGCAGGGACAGCGGGGACGGGCCCCAGCATTTT.

This clone was seen only once. This chain uses TRBV4-2 with TRBJ1-5, with D unclear. V shed 1 base and J shed 3 bases, with 7 bases lying between them. Germline-derived CDR1 and CDR2 are LGHNA and YNFKEQ. This CDR3 is built from 14 residues. The DNA of the CDR3 is TGTGCCAGCAGCCAAGGGCTCCACAATCAGCCCCAGCATTTT. Its translation: CASSQGLHNQPQHF.

The chain uses TRBV3-1 (or the pseudogene TRBV3-2) and TRBJ1-5, with 7 bases lining up with TRBD1. CDR3 length: 14 amino acids. V lost 5 bases to trimming and J lost 4 bases; unmatched junction nucleotides: 5. Germline V lookup: CDR1 LGHDT, CDR2 YNNKEL (reference sequence). This chain's CDR3 is CASSGGTANQPQHF. In DNA form, the CDR3 reads TGTGCCAGCAGCGGCGGGACAGCAAATCAGCCCCAGCATTTT.

This chain uses TRBV5-5 with TRBJ2-5; 9 positions match TRBD1. The CDR3 is made up of 15 amino acids. Germline-derived CDR1 and CDR2 are SGHKS and YYEKEE (reference sequence). V gave up 3 bases and J gave up 5 bases; unmatched junction bases: 8. The CDR3 nucleotides are TGTGCCAGCAGCTCATACAGGGGGCGAGGGGAGACCCAGTACTTC. Translating it yields CASSSYRGRGETQYF.

In nucleotides, the CDR3 is TGTGCCAGCAGCGTAGGGGGGGTTGGCTCACCCCTCCACTTT. Residues: CASSVGGVGSPLHF. The V and J genes are TRBV9 and TRBJ1-6; possibly TRBD1 for D (5 bases). The germline V and J ends were trimmed by 0 bases and 10 bases, with 11 bases remaining between them. The CDR3 loop spans 14 amino acids. Germline CDR1 reads SGDLS; CDR2 reads YYNGEE. The full variable domain, in which reference TRBV9 and TRBJ1-6 provide the parts outside the CDR3, is DSGVTQTPKHLITATGQRVTLRCSPRSGDLSVYWYQQSLDQGLQFLIQYYNGEERAKGNILERFSAQQFPDLHSELNLSSLELGDSALYFCASSVGGVGSPLHFGNGTRLTVT.

The chain is built from TRBV6-5 and TRBJ2-7; perhaps TRBD1 as D (5 bases). Trimming removed 6 bases from V and 4 bases from J, with 10 bases in between. Germline V gene sequence: CDR1 MNHEY, CDR2 SVGAGI. The CDR3 runs 12 residues. CDR3 in DNA: TGTGCCAGCAGAATGGGGCGGTACGAGCAGTACTTC. This encodes CASRMGRYEQYF.

V gene TRBV3-1 (or the pseudogene TRBV3-2) combines with J gene TRBJ1-2; D is perhaps TRBD1 (6 bases). The CDR3 length is 13 residues. In germline, CDR1 is LGHDT, CDR2 YNNKEL (reference sequence). The V gene lost 7 bases and the J gene lost 5 bases, with 14 bases spanning the gap. The CDR3 sequence: CASTATGAYGYTF. CDR3 nucleotides: TGTGCCAGCACCGCGACAGGTGCTTATGGCTACACCTTC.

This clone has just one count. CDR3 sequence (DNA): TGTGCCAGCAGTCAAACAGCCTTCGGCTCCTATAATTCACCCCTCCACTTT. Translation: CASSQTAFGSYNSPLHF. J is TRBJ1-6 and V is TRBV7-6; D is ambiguous. The V end lost 6 bases, the J end lost 0 bases, and 15 bases lay between the germline ends. The CDR3 consists of 17 residues. The germline V gene has CDR1 SGHVS and CDR2 FNYEAQ. The variable domain in full, with the rest retrieved from reference TRBV7-6 and TRBJ1-6, is GAGVSQSPRYKVTKRGQDVALRCDPISGHVSLYWYRQALGQGPEFLTYFNYEAQQDKSGLPNDRFSAERPEGSISTLTIQRTEQRDSAMYRCASSQTAFGSYNSPLHFGNGTRLTVT.

The chain recombines TRBV11-2 with TRBJ2-4; TRBD2 agrees at 14 bases. The length of the CDR3 is 16 residues. Germline loops: CDR1 SGHAT, CDR2 FQNNGV. CDR3 residues: CATAVGLAGGENIQYF. Written as DNA, the CDR3 is TGTGCTACAGCAGTAGGACTAGCGGGGGGTGAAAACATTCAGTACTTC.

This chain joins TRBV28 and TRBJ1-1, with 7 nucleotides matching TRBD1. V was pared by 7 bases and J by 0 bases, with 5 bases of the junction left unmatched. The CDR3 spans 14 residues. Germline CDR1 and CDR2: MDHEN and SYDVKM. The CDR3 loop reads CASIGQAMNTEAFF. The CDR3 nucleotides read TGTGCCAGCATCGGACAGGCGATGAACACTGAAGCTTTCTTT.

The chain uses TRBV6-5 and TRBJ2-5; 11 bases are a match to TRBD2. Germline V gene lookup returns CDR1 MNHEY and CDR2 SVGAGI. The trim removed 4 bases at V and 1 base at J, leaving 5 bases unmatched. The CDR3 sequence is 16 residues long. DNA for the CDR3: TGTGCCAGCAGTTCACTAGCGGGGGCCCTCCAAGAGACCCAGTACTTC. Its translation is CASSSLAGALQETQYF.

The chain couples TRBV6-1 to TRBJ2-7; D perhaps matches TRBD2 (7 bases). Trimming removed 1 base from V and 4 bases from J, with 20 bases in between. Germline V gene data show CDR1 as MNHNS and CDR2 as SASEGT. The CDR3 is made up of 17 amino acids. The CDR3 DNA reads as TGTGCCAGCAGTGAAGACCCCCGCCGGGGGGCCTGGTACGAGCAGTACTTC. It translates to CASSEDPRRGAWYEQYF.

This chain uses TRBV7-2 with TRBJ2-7, with 9 bases aligning to TRBD1. Germline CDR1 reads SGHTA; CDR2 reads FQGNSA. The CDR3 is 14 amino acids. V shed 5 bases and J 3 bases; nucleotides not matched to a gene: 5. CDR3 amino acids: CASSAHRGLYEQYF. In DNA form, the CDR3 reads TGTGCCAGCAGCGCTCACAGGGGGCTCTACGAGCAGTACTTC.

The J gene is TRBJ1-6, the V gene TRBV19; the match to TRBD1 covers 10 bases. The CDR3 consists of 16 residues. CDR1 is LNHDA, CDR2 SQIVND, per germline (reference sequence). Trimming took 7 bases from V and 11 from J; bases not matched to a gene: 14. In nucleotides, the CDR3 is TGTGCCAGTACCCCGATCGACAGGGGGCGCAGAACACCCCTCCACTTT. This translates into CASTPIDRGRRTPLHF.

The rearrangement links TRBV5-4 to TRBJ1-6; TRBD1 matches at 12 bases. The trim removed 4 bases at V and 9 bases at J, leaving 5 bases unmatched. In germline, CDR1 is SGHNT, CDR2 YYREEE (reference sequence). The CDR3 has 15 amino acids. The CDR3 DNA reads as TGTGCCAGCAGCACCGGGACAGGGGGCTTTTCACCCCTCCACTTT. It codes for CASSTGTGGFSPLHF.

The V gene is TRBV28, the J gene TRBJ1-4; the D is unclear. This CDR3 is built from 16 residues. Germline lookup yields CDR1 MDHEN and CDR2 SYDVKM. The V gene lost 5 bases and the J gene lost 3 bases, with 16 bases spanning the gap. This chain's CDR3 is CASSTPGGSPNEKLFF. The DNA for the CDR3 is TGTGCCAGCAGTACCCCCGGAGGGAGTCCTAATGAAAAACTGTTTTTT.